The 31 T cell receptor beta chains below were found in one sample sequenced in a study of beta chain features in type 1 diabetes. Expressed TCRB transcripts were sequenced because the isolated RNA had all been reverse transcribed beforehand. Repertoires were generated with immunoSEQ multiplex PCR, while TCRdb's copy carries only in-frame clones and drops some. The sample holds fewer than 900,000 clones, under 20% seen once. The sample comprised naive CD4+ T cells from blood. All receptors derive from a woman under 30 in good health.

This clone appeared a few times. The V call is TRBV5-1, the J call TRBJ2-7, with D unresolved. Germline CDR1 reads SGHRS; CDR2 reads YFSETQ. V was shortened by 0 bases and J by 0 bases, with 7 bases between the two germline ends. CDR3 length: 14 amino acids. CDR3 bases: TGCGCCAGCAGCTTGGATGCACACTCCTACGAGCAGTACTTC. Translated: CASSLDAHSYEQYF.

This clone was counted only a few times. The chain employs TRBV6-5 and TRBJ2-5; TRBD2 agrees at 9 bases. V shed 6 bases, J shed 5 bases, and the junction held 10 bases outside the gene matches. The germline V gene encodes CDR1 MNHEY and CDR2 SVGAGI. There are 15 residues in the CDR3. CDR3 sequence: CASREISGSMETQYF. The CDR3 region has the DNA TGTGCCAGCAGAGAAATTAGCGGGAGTATGGAGACCCAGTACTTC.

The chain has TRBV4-2 and TRBJ2-1; 7 bases are a match to TRBD2. The CDR3 consists of 13 residues. Losses at the gene ends were 3 bases for V and 7 bases for J; bases not matched to a gene: 3. Germline CDR1 reads LGHNA; CDR2 reads YNFKEQ. CDR3 amino acids: CASSHTSANEQFF. The CDR3 DNA reads as TGTGCCAGCAGCCATACTAGCGCGAATGAGCAGTTCTTC.

The chain joins TRBV6-5 to TRBJ2-7, with unresolved D. V lost 0 bases to trimming and J lost 5 bases, with 14 bases between them. Germline V gene sequence: CDR1 MNHEY, CDR2 SVGAGI. CDR3 length: 15 residues. CDR3 sequence: CASSYSTYQADEQYF. The CDR3 DNA is TGTGCCAGCAGTTACTCGACTTACCAGGCAGACGAGCAGTACTTC.

This clone was seen a handful of times. This sequence joins TRBV4-2 and TRBJ2-2, with 11 positions matching TRBD2. Germline V gene sequence: CDR1 LGHNA, CDR2 YNFKEQ. There are 16 residues in the CDR3. J was trimmed by 0 bases and V by 6 bases; bases with no gene match: 3. In DNA, the CDR3 is TGTGCCAGCAGACCGGGACTAGCGGCGAACACCGGGGAGCTGTTTTTT. Amino acid sequence: CASRPGLAANTGELFF.

This clone occurred a few times. The chain couples TRBV4-1 to TRBJ2-4; TRBD2 matches at 13 bases. The CDR3 consists of 17 residues. CDR1 MGHRA and CDR2 YSYEKL come from the germline V gene. Trimming took 0 bases from V and 6 from J; bases not matched to a gene: 5. The CDR3, as DNA: TGCGCCAGCAGCCAAGAAATAAGGACTAGCGGGGGAAACATTCAGTACTTC. This sequence encodes CASSQEIRTSGGNIQYF.

The sample holds a few counts of this clone. The chain's CDR3 is CATQKGGRKQETQYF. DNA for the CDR3: TGTGCCACCCAAAAGGGAGGACGGAAACAAGAGACCCAGTACTTC. This chain links TRBV15 with TRBJ2-5; the D gene is possibly TRBD2 (6 bases). Deletions cut 8 bases from V and 2 bases from J, with 18 bases between. The germline V gene encodes CDR1 LNHNV and CDR2 YYDKDF (reference sequence). The CDR3 is 15 residues long.

The chain is built from TRBV4-3 and TRBJ2-3; 11 bases are shared with TRBD2. The V gene end was trimmed by 0 bases and the J gene end by 4 bases; junction bases not matched to a gene: 3. Germline values: CDR1 LGHNA, CDR2 YSLEER. The CDR3 has 16 amino acids. The CDR3, as DNA: TGCGCCAGCAGCCAAGACATAGCGGGAGGGCCAGATACGCAGTATTTT. This gives the protein CASSQDIAGGPDTQYF.

The J gene is TRBJ2-7, the V gene TRBV27; TRBD1 matches 10 bases. Germline-derived CDR1 and CDR2 are MNHEY and SMNVEV (reference sequence). Trimming at V came to 0 bases and at J to 3 bases, leaving 8 bases not matched to a gene. This CDR3 is built from 17 residues. The CDR3 bases are TGTGCCAGCAGTTTATCTCAAAACCGGGACAGGGGCTACGAGCAGTACTTC. Protein sequence: CASSLSQNRDRGYEQYF.

This sequence joins TRBV25-1 and TRBJ2-1, with D perhaps matching TRBD1 or TRBD2 (5 bases each). Germline V gene data show CDR1 as MGHDK and CDR2 as SYGVNS. V dropped 3 bases and J dropped 12 bases, with 12 bases sitting between them. The CDR3 length is 12 residues. The DNA of the CDR3 is TGTGCCAGCAGTGACAGGGCGAGGGGGCAGTTCTTC. Translating gives CASSDRARGQFF.

This clone was observed a few times. The J gene is TRBJ2-5, the V gene TRBV28, with 7 bases matching TRBD1. The germline V gene has CDR1 MDHEN and CDR2 SYDVKM. Germline trimming cut 4 bases from V and 5 bases from J; bases unmatched to any gene: 7. The CDR3 is 14 amino acids. CDR3 in amino acids: CASSSTGVRETQYF. The CDR3 nucleotides read TGTGCCAGCAGTTCCACAGGGGTCAGGGAGACCCAGTACTTC.

This rearrangement joins TRBV10-3 to TRBJ2-2; no clear D. V was clipped by 0 bases and J by 6 bases, with 11 bases between them. Germline V gene data show CDR1 as ENHRY and CDR2 as SYGVKD. The CDR3 totals 15 residues. The CDR3 region has the DNA TGTGCCATCAGTGAGTCCTCTAAGGGCTCCGGGGAGCTGTTTTTT. Protein: CAISESSKGSGELFF.

V and J are TRBV4-2 and TRBJ1-1; D not resolved. Germline V CDR1 and CDR2: LGHNA, YNFKEQ. With 4 bases removed from V and 1 base from J, the gap between germline ends came to 13 bases. This CDR3 is 15 amino acids long. The CDR3 region is CASSRTSTENTEAFF. The CDR3 DNA is TGTGCCAGCAGCCGCACTTCTACAGAGAACACTGAAGCTTTCTTT.

The rearrangement joins TRBV2 to TRBJ1-5; D is perhaps TRBD1 (6 bases). The CDR3 runs to 14 residues. With 4 bases removed from V and 6 bases from J, the gap between germline ends came to 13 bases. Germline CDR1 SNHLY, CDR2 FYNNEI. The chain's CDR3 is CASSVWWGAQPQHF. The CDR3 DNA reads as TGTGCCAGCAGTGTTTGGTGGGGGGCTCAGCCCCAGCATTTT.

The rearrangement links TRBV4-3 to TRBJ1-2; a possible D gene is TRBD1 (6 bases). V lost 0 bases and J 4 bases, leaving 15 bases between the germline ends. CDR3 length: 16 amino acids. Germline V lookup: CDR1 LGHNA, CDR2 YSLEER. CDR3 residues: CASSQDLAGALYGYTF. The DNA of the CDR3 is TGCGCCAGCAGCCAAGATCTTGCGGGGGCCCTCTATGGCTACACCTTC.

The sample holds a few counts of this clone. The chain is built from TRBV2 and TRBJ1-4, with a tentative D call TRBD1 (5 bases). CDR3 length: 18 amino acids. V was shortened by 4 bases and J by 0 bases, with 18 bases between the two germline ends. Germline V lookup: CDR1 SNHLY, CDR2 FYNNEI. The CDR3 DNA is TGTGCCAGCAGTGCGGGGAGACAGAGCCTTGCAACTAATGAAAAACTGTTTTTT. Translating gives CASSAGRQSLATNEKLFF.

This clone was found a few times. This chain joins TRBV2 and TRBJ2-2; weak D call: TRBD2 (5 bases). The germline V gene encodes CDR1 SNHLY and CDR2 FYNNEI. This CDR3 spans 14 amino acids. Trimming removed 5 bases from V and 1 base from J, with 8 bases in between. CDR3 region: CASSSGKNTGELFF. The CDR3 DNA sequence: TGTGCCAGCAGTAGCGGAAAGAACACCGGGGAGCTGTTTTTT.

This clone was seen more than once but under ten times. The V call is TRBV28, the J call TRBJ2-5; TRBD2 is a possible D gene (6 bases). With 6 bases removed from V and 1 base from J, the gap between germline ends came to 15 bases. The CDR3 contains 15 residues. Germline lookup yields CDR1 MDHEN and CDR2 SYDVKM. CDR3 nucleotides: TGTGCCAGCAGACCCCTTGGGGGGATCCAAGAGACCCAGTACTTC. Amino acid sequence: CASRPLGGIQETQYF.

This clone was recorded a few times. The sample holds other DNA sequences that translate to the same CDR3. CDR3 loop: CASSPRGGYEQYF. The CDR3 DNA follows: TGTGCCAGCAGCCCTAGGGGGGGCTACGAGCAGTACTTC. J is TRBJ2-7 and V is TRBV7-3; TRBD2 is a possible D gene (7 bases). In germline, CDR1 is SGHTA, CDR2 FQGTGA. The CDR3 spans 13 residues. V was clipped by 5 bases and J by 3 bases, with 11 bases between them. Full variable domain (outside the CDR3, taken from reference TRBV7-3 and TRBJ2-7): GAGVSQTPSNKVTEKGKYVELRCDPISGHTALYWYRQSLGQGPEFLIYFQGTGAADDSGLPNDRFFAVRPEGSVSTLKIQRTERGDSAVYLCASSPRGGYEQYFGPGTRLTVT.

There are a few counts of this clone. V gene TRBV4-2 combines with J gene TRBJ2-6; D assignment may be TRBD1 or TRBD2 (5 bases each). In germline, CDR1 is LGHNA, CDR2 YNFKEQ. The CDR3 spans 18 residues. The V and J ends lost 4 bases and 1 base respectively, with 17 bases between them. This chain's CDR3 is CASSRRTGTASGANVLTF. In DNA, the CDR3 is TGTGCCAGCAGCCGACGGACTGGGACGGCGTCTGGGGCCAACGTCCTGACTTTC.

The CDR3: CASSQDPGLSYEQYF. For the CDR3, the DNA is TGTGCCAGCAGCCAAGATCCTGGGCTGTCCTACGAGCAGTACTTC. The gene calls are TRBV14 and TRBJ2-7; D not certain. This CDR3 has 15 amino acids. V was cut by 0 bases and J by 1 base, with 10 bases left in between. The germline V gene has CDR1 SGHDN and CDR2 FVKESK.

The chain uses TRBV6-5 and TRBJ2-1, with 8 bases lining up with TRBD1. The CDR3 is 14 residues long. In germline, CDR1 is MNHEY, CDR2 SVGAGI. V lost 6 bases to trimming and J lost 9 bases; unmatched junction nucleotides: 10. CDR3 sequence reads: CASRWTGIGGEQFF. The DNA of the CDR3 is TGTGCCAGCAGATGGACAGGGATAGGGGGTGAGCAGTTCTTC.

The rearrangement uses TRBV7-3 and TRBJ2-2; D is uncertain. The V end was cut by 2 bases, the J end by 6 bases, with 7 bases between. This CDR3 has 13 residues. CDR1 is SGHTA, CDR2 FQGTGA, per germline. CDR3 region: CASSLLGAGELFF. CDR3 DNA: TGTGCCAGCAGCTTATTGGGCGCCGGGGAGCTGTTTTTT.

The genes are TRBV7-9 and TRBJ1-1, with 10 positions matching TRBD1. There are 15 residues in the CDR3. The V segment lost 5 bases and the J segment 4 bases; nucleotides outside the gene matches: 7. From germline, CDR1 is SEHNR and CDR2 FQNEAQ (reference sequence). The CDR3 here is CASSARDRGGTEAFF. In DNA form, the CDR3 reads TGTGCCAGCAGCGCCCGGGACAGGGGCGGCACTGAAGCTTTCTTT.

This rearrangement joins TRBV5-1 to TRBJ2-1, with 14 bases aligning to TRBD2. V shed 0 bases, J shed 15 bases, and the junction held 5 bases outside the gene matches. CDR3 length equals 14 residues. The germline V gene encodes CDR1 SGHRS and CDR2 YFSETQ. CDR3 region: CASSLGPGLAGVFF. The CDR3 coding sequence is TGCGCCAGCAGCTTGGGTCCGGGACTAGCGGGAGTGTTCTTC.

This clone was picked up a small number of times. Within the sample, other DNA sequences also encode this same CDR3. The rearrangement joins TRBV7-3 to TRBJ1-1; D not certain. CDR1 and CDR2 (germline): SGHTA, FQGTGA. The CDR3 length is 14 residues. Trimming removed 5 bases at V and 4 bases at J, with 14 bases between. DNA of the CDR3: TGTGCCAGCAGCCGTCTCGGTTCTGGCACTGAAGCTTTCTTT. Translating it yields CASSRLGSGTEAFF.

This clone was seen at least ten times. The chain combines TRBV11-2 with TRBJ2-6; D remains ambiguous. V lost 0 bases and J 7 bases, leaving 10 bases between the germline ends. The germline V gene has CDR1 SGHAT and CDR2 FQNNGV. The CDR3 covers 15 residues. Here the CDR3 DNA reads TGTGCCAGCAGCTTAGAACACCTAAGAGCCAACGTCCTGACTTTC. Translated: CASSLEHLRANVLTF. Full variable domain (remainder filled in from reference TRBV11-2 and TRBJ2-6): EAGVAQSPRYKIIEKRQSVAFWCNPISGHATLYWYQQILGQGPKLLIQFQNNGVVDDSQLPKDRFSAERLKGVDSTLKIQPAKLEDSAVYLCASSLEHLRANVLTFGAGSRLTVL.

There are a few counts of this clone. The chain carries TRBV23-1 and TRBJ1-5, with D maybe TRBD1 (5 bases). Being an ORF, TRBV23-1 has a function that is uncertain. The V end lost 0 bases, the J end lost 5 bases, and 29 bases lay between the germline ends. This CDR3 comprises 21 residues. CDR3 in DNA: TGCGCCAGCAGTCAATCACCTGGGGCCCGCACAGGAACCCAGAGGGATCAGCCCCAGCATTTT. This codes for CASSQSPGARTGTQRDQPQHF.

This clone has more than one count but fewer than ten. The V gene is TRBV10-3, the J gene TRBJ2-7; no reliable D call. There are 13 residues in the CDR3. Germline lookup yields CDR1 ENHRY and CDR2 SYGVKD. Trimming pared 11 bases from V and 2 bases from J, leaving 16 bases between. This chain's CDR3 is CAVHSSLTYEQYF. The CDR3 DNA reads as TGTGCCGTGCATTCTAGTCTTACCTACGAGCAGTACTTC.

This clone was seen a few times. The rearrangement links TRBV6-5 to TRBJ1-5; no reliable D call. The CDR3 is 12 amino acids. CDR1 is MNHEY, CDR2 SVGAGI, per germline. With 6 bases removed from V and 9 bases from J, the gap between germline ends came to 12 bases. The CDR3 region is CASSPSFSPQHF. CDR3 sequence (DNA): TGTGCCAGCAGCCCCAGTTTTTCGCCCCAGCATTTT.

This chain links TRBV7-2 with TRBJ2-1; 11 nucleotides align to TRBD2. Losses at the gene ends were 4 bases for V and 2 bases for J; bases not matched to a gene: 7. The germline gives CDR1 SGHTA, CDR2 FQGNSA. This CDR3 is 17 amino acids long. The CDR3, as DNA: TGTGCCAGCAGCTCGAGACTAGCGGGACTAACCTACAATGAGCAGTTCTTC. It translates to CASSSRLAGLTYNEQFF.